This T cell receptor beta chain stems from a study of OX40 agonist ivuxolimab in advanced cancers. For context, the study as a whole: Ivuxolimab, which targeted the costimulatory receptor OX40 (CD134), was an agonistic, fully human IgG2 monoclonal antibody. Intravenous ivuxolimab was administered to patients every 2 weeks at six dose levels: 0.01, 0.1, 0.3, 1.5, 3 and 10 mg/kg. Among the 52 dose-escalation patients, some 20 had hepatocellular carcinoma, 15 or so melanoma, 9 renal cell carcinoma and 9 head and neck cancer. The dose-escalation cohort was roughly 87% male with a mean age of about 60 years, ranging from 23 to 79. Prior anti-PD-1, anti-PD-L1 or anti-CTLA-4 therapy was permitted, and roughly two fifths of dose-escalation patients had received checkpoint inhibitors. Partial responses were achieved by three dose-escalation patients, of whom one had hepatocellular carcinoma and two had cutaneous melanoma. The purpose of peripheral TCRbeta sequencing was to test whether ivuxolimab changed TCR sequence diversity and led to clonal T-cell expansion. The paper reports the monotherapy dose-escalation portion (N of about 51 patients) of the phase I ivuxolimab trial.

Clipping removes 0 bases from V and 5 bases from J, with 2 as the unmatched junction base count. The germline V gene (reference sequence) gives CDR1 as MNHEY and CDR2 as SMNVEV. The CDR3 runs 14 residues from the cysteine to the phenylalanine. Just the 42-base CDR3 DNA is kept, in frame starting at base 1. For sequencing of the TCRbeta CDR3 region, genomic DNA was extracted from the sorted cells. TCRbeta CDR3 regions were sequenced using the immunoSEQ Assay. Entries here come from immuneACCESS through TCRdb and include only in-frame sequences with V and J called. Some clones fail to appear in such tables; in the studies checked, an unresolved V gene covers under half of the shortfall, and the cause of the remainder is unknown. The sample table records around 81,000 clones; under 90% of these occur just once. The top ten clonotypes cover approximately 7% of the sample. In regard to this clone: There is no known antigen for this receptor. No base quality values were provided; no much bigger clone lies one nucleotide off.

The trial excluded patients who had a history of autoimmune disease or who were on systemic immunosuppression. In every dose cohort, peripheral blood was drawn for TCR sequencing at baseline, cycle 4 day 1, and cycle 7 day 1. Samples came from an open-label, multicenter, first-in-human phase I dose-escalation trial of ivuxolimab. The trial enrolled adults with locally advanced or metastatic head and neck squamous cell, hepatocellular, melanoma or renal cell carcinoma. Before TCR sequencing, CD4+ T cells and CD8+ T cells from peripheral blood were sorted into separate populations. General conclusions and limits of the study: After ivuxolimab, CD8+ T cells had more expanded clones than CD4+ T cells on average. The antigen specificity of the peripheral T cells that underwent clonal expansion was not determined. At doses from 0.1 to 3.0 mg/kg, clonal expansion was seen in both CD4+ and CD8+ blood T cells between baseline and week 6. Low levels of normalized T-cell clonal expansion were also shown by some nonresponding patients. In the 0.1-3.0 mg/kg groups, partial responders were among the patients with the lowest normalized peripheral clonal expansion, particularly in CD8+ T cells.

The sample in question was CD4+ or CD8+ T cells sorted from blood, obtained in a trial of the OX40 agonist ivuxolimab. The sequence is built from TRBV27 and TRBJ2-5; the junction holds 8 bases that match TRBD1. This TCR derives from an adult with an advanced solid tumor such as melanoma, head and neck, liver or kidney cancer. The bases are TGTGCCAGCAGTTTATCGTACAGGGGGGAGACCCAGTACTTC. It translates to CASSLSYRGETQYF.